This T cell receptor (beta chain) was recovered during a study of T-cell reconstitution after alpha-beta-depleted transplantation in children. Preparing the TCRbeta library involved the use of unique molecular identifiers. TCRdb analysed the PCR reads with MiXCR anew, one entry per CDR3 protein. The repertoire holds 200,000 to 250,000 distinct CDR3 sequences, roughly 8.3% seen once, with less than 40% in the top ten. This clonotype has ten or more counts. What it recognizes is unknown. Study-level findings and limits: Several hundred expanded graft clones reportedly supplied alpha-beta T cells about two months after transplant. At one year after transplant, newly produced T cells mostly accounted for T-cell counts and diversity. From surviving recipient T cells and thymic progenitors came the high day-60 TCRbeta diversity observed in some patients.

This sequence was found in a male patient aged 2 to 9 who had a stem cell transplant for acute myeloid leukemia, so the T cells may come from the graft donor. The input for sequencing was PBMCs, mostly from graft donor cells, taken 360 days after TCRalphabeta/CD19-depleted stem cell transplant.

The chain's CDR3 is CASSSGQGAMNTEAFF. CDR3 sequence (DNA): TGTGCCAGCAGCTCGGGACAGGGGGCGATGAACACTGAAGCTTTCTTT. This rearrangement joins TRBV5-6 to TRBJ1-1, with TRBD1 identical over 12 bases. The CDR3 runs to 16 residues. Losses at the gene ends were 3 bases for V and 0 bases for J; bases not matched to a gene: 3. The germline gives CDR1 SGHDT, CDR2 YYEEEE. Filled out from reference TRBV5-6 and TRBJ1-1, the complete variable domain reads DAGVTQSPTHLIKTRGQQVTLRCSPKSGHDTVSWYQQALGQGPQFIFQYYEEEERQRGNFPDRFSGHQFPNYSSELNVNALLLGDSALYLCASSSGQGAMNTEAFFGQGTRLTVV.